This T cell receptor beta chain was profiled in a study of T cell responses to AZD1222 COVID-19 vaccine. For the study at large: Second-dose timings of about 4 or about 12 weeks were pooled.

Using immunoSEQ multiplex PCR, the repertoire was profiled, and TCRdb retains in-frame clones only, with some absent. The sample holds 100,000 to 150,000 clones; less than 95% are singletons and the top ten take less than 9%. General study points: Reports indicate that nearly half of spike-specific TCRs are directed at unmutated variant regions. All repertoire sampling was performed exclusively after the peak T cell response.

Between the trimmed V and J ends, which lost 5 bases and 4 bases, there was a span of 8 bases. Germline CDR1 reads KGHSH; CDR2 reads LQKENI. CDR3 size: 12 residues. Concerning this clone itself: Its antigen is not identified.

The source material was peripheral blood, sampled on day 0 of AZD1222 vaccination. This receptor was obtained from an adult in good health. The rearrangement joins TRBV18 to TRBJ1-1, with D hard to call. This chain's CDR3 is CASSSDGTEAFF. The CDR3 DNA is TGTGCCAGCTCATCGGACGGCACTGAAGCTTTCTTT.